These 17 T cell receptor beta chains came from one sample sequenced in a study of T cell responses to AZD1222 COVID-19 vaccine. Produced via immunoSEQ multiplex PCR; TCRdb's table is partial and in-frame only. The data contain 100,000 to 150,000 clones, around 90% of them singletons. Material: peripheral blood, obtained 28 days after the second AZD1222 dose. The receptors were gathered from an adult who received the AZD1222 COVID-19 vaccine.

This clone has a handful of counts. The chain carries TRBV5-4 and TRBJ1-2; no clear D gene. This CDR3 is 17 amino acids long. CDR1 and CDR2 from the germline V gene are SGHNT and YYREEE (reference sequence). V dropped 4 bases and J dropped 2 bases, with 21 bases sitting between them. The CDR3 is CASSAGAGAGGNYGYTF. CDR3 DNA sequence: TGTGCCAGCAGCGCGGGCGCGGGTGCGGGAGGGAACTATGGCTACACCTTC.

In nucleotides, the CDR3 is TGTGCCAGCAGTCCGGGGGGGACTGAAGCTTTCTTT. It codes for CASSPGGTEAFF. The chain joins TRBV27 to TRBJ1-1; TRBD1 might be the D (5 bases). Germline values: CDR1 MNHEY, CDR2 SMNVEV (reference sequence). Trimming cost V 5 bases and J 5 bases, with 9 bases left between them. The CDR3 sequence is 12 residues long.

The J gene is TRBJ1-6, the V gene TRBV27, with D unclear. Germline V gives CDR1 MNHEY, CDR2 SMNVEV (reference sequence). The CDR3 runs to 14 residues. Trimming pared 4 bases from V and 7 bases from J, leaving 11 bases between. The CDR3 DNA sequence: TGTGCCAGCAGTTACGGACTTGCGAATTCACCCCTCCACTTT. Protein product: CASSYGLANSPLHF.

The V and J genes are TRBV5-1 and TRBJ2-3, with D unresolved. CDR1 is SGHRS, CDR2 YFSETQ, per germline. V lost 4 bases and J 4 bases, leaving 16 bases between the germline ends. This CDR3 has 15 residues. CDR3 amino acids: CASSAGGTRADTQYF. The CDR3 DNA is TGCGCCAGCAGCGCCGGCGGAACAAGGGCAGATACGCAGTATTTT.

This clone was detected once. This chain joins TRBV11-2 and TRBJ1-1, with no clear D. The germline CDR1 and CDR2 sequences are SGHAT and FQNNGV. V was pared by 1 base and J by 4 bases, with 13 bases between. The CDR3 is 15 residues long. CDR3 coding DNA: TGTGCCAGCAGCTTAGGGCGGGGTACCCCCACTGAAGCTTTCTTT. Residues: CASSLGRGTPTEAFF.

This clone was observed once. This chain links TRBV18 with TRBJ2-4, with a tentative D call TRBD2 (5 bases). Trimming shortened V by 5 bases and J by 3 bases, and 14 bases separated the two germline ends. The germline V gene encodes CDR1 KGHSH and CDR2 LQKENI. The CDR3 loop spans 15 amino acids. CDR3 sequence: CASSSGSGGKNIQYF. In DNA, the CDR3 is TGTGCCAGCTCATCGGGATCAGGTGGCAAAAACATTCAGTACTTC. Filled out from reference TRBV18 and TRBJ2-4, the complete variable domain reads NAGVMQNPRHLVRRRGQEARLRCSPMKGHSHVYWYRQLPEEGLKFMVYLQKENIIDESGMPKERFSAEFPKEGPSILRIQQVVRGDSAAYFCASSSGSGGKNIQYFGAGTRLSVL.

This chain links TRBV6-5 with TRBJ1-2; D unresolved. The germline gives CDR1 MNHEY, CDR2 SVGAGI. The CDR3 loop spans 13 amino acids. DNA of the CDR3: TGTGCAGCACAAGGACCTCTGGGCTATGGCTACACCTTC. Translation gives CAAQGPLGYGYTF.

The chain uses TRBV7-8 and TRBJ2-1; possibly TRBD2 for D (6 bases). The V end was cut by 5 bases, the J end by 7 bases, with 15 bases between. Germline CDR1 reads SGHVS; CDR2 reads FQNEAQ. CDR3 length equals 14 residues. The CDR3 spells CASSPRGRSNEQFF. The CDR3, as DNA: TGTGCCAGCAGCCCCCGGGGGAGGTCGAATGAGCAGTTCTTC. Complete variable domain (other parts from reference TRBV7-8 and TRBJ2-1): GAGVSQSPRYKVAKRGQDVALRCDPISGHVSLFWYQQALGQGPEFLTYFQNEAQLDKSGLPSDRFFAERPEGSVSTLKIQRTQQEDSAVYLCASSPRGRSNEQFFGPGTRLTVL.

This clone was counted between two and nine times. The rearrangement uses TRBV4-1 and TRBJ1-2; D gene uncertain. V lost 6 bases and J 2 bases, leaving 16 bases between the germline ends. Germline loops: CDR1 MGHRA, CDR2 YSYEKL. This CDR3 region has 15 residues. The CDR3 is CASRPTWVTNYGYTF. Here the CDR3 DNA reads TGCGCCAGCAGGCCGACATGGGTAACGAACTATGGCTACACCTTC.

The CDR3 DNA reads TGTGCCACCAGCAGAGATTTACGGGATGTCACTGAAGCTTTCTTT. Its translation is CATSRDLRDVTEAFF. The gene calls are TRBV15 and TRBJ1-1; D is uncertain. The germline V and J ends were trimmed by 0 bases and 4 bases, with 12 bases remaining between them. The CDR3 covers 15 residues. Germline-derived CDR1 and CDR2 are LNHNV and YYDKDF (reference sequence).

The chain uses TRBV15 and TRBJ2-2, with 10 bases fitting TRBD1. V gave up 8 bases and J gave up 4 bases; unmatched junction bases: 4. Looked up from germline, CDR1 is LNHNV and CDR2 is YYDKDF (reference sequence). The CDR3 loop spans 14 amino acids. The CDR3 reads CATEGDRGTGELFF. In DNA form, the CDR3 reads TGTGCCACCGAGGGGGACAGGGGCACCGGGGAGCTGTTTTTT. Filled out from reference TRBV15 and TRBJ2-2, the complete variable domain reads DAMVIQNPRYQVTQFGKPVTLSCSQTLNHNVMYWYQQKSSQAPKLLFHYYDKDFNNEADTPDNFQSRRPNTSFCFLDIRSPGLGDTAMYLCATEGDRGTGELFFGEGSRLTVL.

The genes are TRBV3-1 (or the pseudogene TRBV3-2) and TRBJ2-7, with D possibly matching TRBD2 (6 bases). The germline V gene has CDR1 LGHDT and CDR2 YNNKEL (reference sequence). This CDR3 is built from 13 residues. V lost 6 bases, J lost 6 bases, and 15 bases lay in between. Here the CDR3 DNA reads TGTGCCAGCAGAGCCGGGGGAGCCGTCGAGCAGTACTTC. Residues: CASRAGGAVEQYF.

The chain couples TRBV5-1 to TRBJ1-2; possible D gene TRBD1, 5 bases. The germline CDR1 and CDR2 sequences are SGHRS and YFSETQ. Trimming cost V 4 bases and J 1 base, with 14 bases left between them. This CDR3 comprises 15 residues. The CDR3 region has the DNA TGCGCCAGCAGCCCCCGACAGACGTTTAACTATGGCTACACCTTC. Translation: CASSPRQTFNYGYTF.

The rearrangement joins TRBV5-1 to TRBJ1-4, with D possibly matching TRBD1 (5 bases). Germline CDR1 SGHRS, CDR2 YFSETQ. The CDR3 covers 15 residues. With 0 bases removed from V and 8 bases from J, the gap between germline ends came to 14 bases. The CDR3 here is CASSLGAGTGEKLFF. The CDR3 DNA follows: TGCGCCAGCAGCTTGGGGGCTGGGACCGGCGAAAAACTGTTTTTT.

This chain links TRBV7-9 with TRBJ2-2; no firm D call. The germline V gene encodes CDR1 SEHNR and CDR2 FQNEAQ (reference sequence). The CDR3 spans 13 residues. With 2 bases removed from V and 5 bases from J, the gap between germline ends came to 6 bases. The CDR3 is CASSLTITGELFF. The CDR3 nucleotides read TGTGCCAGCAGCTTAACGATTACCGGGGAGCTGTTTTTT.

The rearrangement joins TRBV9 to TRBJ1-5, with 8 nucleotides matching TRBD1. Germline V gene data show CDR1 as SGDLS and CDR2 as YYNGEE. V dropped 4 bases and J dropped 7; count of bases not matched to a gene: 7. The CDR3 is 14 amino acids. CDR3 DNA sequence: TGTGCCAGCAGCCCACAACAGGGGGACCAGCCCCAGCATTTT. The encoded protein is CASSPQQGDQPQHF.

The chain links TRBV7-9 to TRBJ1-2; D is unresolved. The CDR3 spans 12 residues. Germline values: CDR1 SEHNR, CDR2 FQNEAQ (reference sequence). Trimming stripped 1 base from V and 8 bases from J, with 8 bases between. CDR3 sequence: CASSLGDRGYTF. The CDR3 bases are TGTGCCAGCAGCTTAGGAGACCGGGGCTACACCTTC.